Only a few counts were recorded for the clone carrying this TCR beta chain. V was cut by 0 bases and J by 6 bases, with 11 bases left in between. Germline-derived CDR1 and CDR2 are MGHRA and YSYEKL. The CDR3 is 15 amino acids. The data derive from a study of early T cells in non-severe SARS-CoV-2 infection. Each CDR3 protein gets one entry after TCRdb re-called the 5' RACE reads with MiXCR. This sample has 25,000 to 35,000 distinct CDR3 sequences, with about 2.7% found just once. Sequenced sample: whole blood. The source is an adult who was a healthcare worker with PCR-confirmed SARS-CoV-2 infection or an uninfected control (not recorded which). The rearrangement links TRBV4-1 to TRBJ2-2; D not certain. CDR3 sequence (DNA): TGCGCCAGCAGCCAAGATCTGGCAATAGCCGGGGAGCTGTTTTTT. This gives the protein CASSQDLAIAGELFF.